This TCR beta chain was captured in a study of cytomegalovirus exposure and HLA in healthy donors. Study-wide context: Genotyping showed around 81% of roughly 390 donors falling in the Caucasian-associated ancestry cluster.

Germline lookup yields CDR1 LNHDA and CDR2 SQIVND (reference sequence). The germline V and J ends were trimmed by 7 bases and 1 base, with 19 bases remaining between them. The CDR3 runs 17 residues. In the PCR, 60 Vbeta and 13 Jbeta primers were used. Measured with immunoSEQ multiplex PCR; TCRdb has only the in-frame clones, and not every one. This sample has about 160,000 clones, with roughly 70% found just once. The sequenced material came from PBMCs. This chain links TRBV19 with TRBJ2-2, with D maybe TRBD2 (6 bases). The receptor was derived from a woman aged 50 to 65 in good health and CMV-seropositive. The CDR3: CASIRGGAGLNTGELFF. CDR3 nucleotide sequence: TGTGCCAGTATCCGAGGAGGGGCGGGATTGAACACCGGGGAGCTGTTTTTT.